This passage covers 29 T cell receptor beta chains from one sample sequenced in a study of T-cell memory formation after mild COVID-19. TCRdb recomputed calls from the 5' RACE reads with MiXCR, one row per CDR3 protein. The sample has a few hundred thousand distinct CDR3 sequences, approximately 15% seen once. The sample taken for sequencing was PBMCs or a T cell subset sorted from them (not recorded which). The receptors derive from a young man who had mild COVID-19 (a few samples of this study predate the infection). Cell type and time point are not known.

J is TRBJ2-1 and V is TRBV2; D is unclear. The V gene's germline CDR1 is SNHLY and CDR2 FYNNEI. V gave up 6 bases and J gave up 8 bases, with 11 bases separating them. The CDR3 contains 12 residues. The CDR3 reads CASRGYTDEQFF. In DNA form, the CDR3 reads TGTGCCAGCAGAGGCTATACGGATGAGCAGTTCTTC.

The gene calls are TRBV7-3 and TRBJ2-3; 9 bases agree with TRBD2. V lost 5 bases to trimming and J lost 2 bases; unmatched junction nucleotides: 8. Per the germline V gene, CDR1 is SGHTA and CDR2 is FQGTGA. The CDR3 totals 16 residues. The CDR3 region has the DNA TGTGCCAGCAGCGCCGGACTAGCGCGCTACACAGATACGCAGTATTTT. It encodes CASSAGLARYTDTQYF.

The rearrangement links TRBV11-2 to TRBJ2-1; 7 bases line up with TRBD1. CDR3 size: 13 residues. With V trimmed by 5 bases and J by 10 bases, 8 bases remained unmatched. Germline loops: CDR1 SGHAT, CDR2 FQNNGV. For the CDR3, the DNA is TGTGCCAGCAGCCCCAGACAGGGCCGCGAGCAGTTCTTC. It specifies CASSPRQGREQFF.

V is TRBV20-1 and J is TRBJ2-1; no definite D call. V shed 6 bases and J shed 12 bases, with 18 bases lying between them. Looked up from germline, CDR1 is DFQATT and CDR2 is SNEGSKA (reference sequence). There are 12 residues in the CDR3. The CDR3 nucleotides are TGCAGTGCCGAGACCACCGCGTTAGGGCAGTTCTTC. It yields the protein CSAETTALGQFF.

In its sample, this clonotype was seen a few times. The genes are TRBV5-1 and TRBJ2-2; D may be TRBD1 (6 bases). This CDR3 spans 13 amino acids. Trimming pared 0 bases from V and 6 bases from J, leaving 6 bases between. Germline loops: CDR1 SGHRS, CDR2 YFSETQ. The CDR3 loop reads CASSLDRAGELFF. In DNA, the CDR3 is TGCGCCAGCAGCTTGGACAGGGCCGGGGAGCTGTTTTTT.

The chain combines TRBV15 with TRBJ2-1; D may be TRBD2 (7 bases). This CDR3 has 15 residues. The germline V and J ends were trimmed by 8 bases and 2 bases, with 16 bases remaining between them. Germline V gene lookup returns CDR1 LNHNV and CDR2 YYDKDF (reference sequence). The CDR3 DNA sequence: TGTGCCACCCCCGGTCGGGGGGCAGCCTACAATGAGCAGTTCTTC. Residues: CATPGRGAAYNEQFF. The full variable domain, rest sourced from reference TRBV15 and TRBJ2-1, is DAMVIQNPRYQVTQFGKPVTLSCSQTLNHNVMYWYQQKSSQAPKLLFHYYDKDFNNEADTPDNFQSRRPNTSFCFLDIRSPGLGDTAMYLCATPGRGAAYNEQFFGPGTRLTVL.

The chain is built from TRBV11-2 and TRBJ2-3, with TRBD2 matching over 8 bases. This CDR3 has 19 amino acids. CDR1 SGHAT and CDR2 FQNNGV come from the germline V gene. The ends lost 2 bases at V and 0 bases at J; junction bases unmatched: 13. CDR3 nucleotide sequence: TGTGCCAGCAGCTTACCCGGTAGCGGGGTTACCCTTAGCACAGATACGCAGTATTTT. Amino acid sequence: CASSLPGSGVTLSTDTQYF. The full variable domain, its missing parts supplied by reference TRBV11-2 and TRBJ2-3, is EAGVAQSPRYKIIEKRQSVAFWCNPISGHATLYWYQQILGQGPKLLIQFQNNGVVDDSQLPKDRFSAERLKGVDSTLKIQPAKLEDSAVYLCASSLPGSGVTLSTDTQYFGPGTRLTVL.

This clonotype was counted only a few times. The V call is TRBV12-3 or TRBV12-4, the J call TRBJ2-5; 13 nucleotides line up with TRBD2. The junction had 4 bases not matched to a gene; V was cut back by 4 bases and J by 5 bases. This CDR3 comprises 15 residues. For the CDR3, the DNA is TGTGCCAGCAGTTCACTAGCGGGGGGGATGGAGACCCAGTACTTC. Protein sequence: CASSSLAGGMETQYF.

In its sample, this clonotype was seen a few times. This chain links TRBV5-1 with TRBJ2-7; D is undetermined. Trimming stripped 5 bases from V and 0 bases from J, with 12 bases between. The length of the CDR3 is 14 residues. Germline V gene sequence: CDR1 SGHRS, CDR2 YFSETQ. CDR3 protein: CASRNPRSSYEQYF. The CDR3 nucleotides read TGCGCCAGCAGGAATCCCCGGAGCTCCTACGAGCAGTACTTC.

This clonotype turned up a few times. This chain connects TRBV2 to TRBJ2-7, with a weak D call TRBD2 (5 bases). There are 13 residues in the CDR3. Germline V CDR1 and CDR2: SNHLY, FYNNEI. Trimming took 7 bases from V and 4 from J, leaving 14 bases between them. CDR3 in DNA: TGTGCCAGCAAGGCCCTCCGGGGTTACGAGCAGTACGTC. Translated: CASKALRGYEQYV.

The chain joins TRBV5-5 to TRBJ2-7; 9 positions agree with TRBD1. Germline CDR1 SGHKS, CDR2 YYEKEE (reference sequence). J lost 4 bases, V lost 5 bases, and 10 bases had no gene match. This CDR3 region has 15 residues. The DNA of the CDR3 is TGTGCCAGCAGACCCCCGGGACAGGGCGCTTACGAGCAGTACGTC. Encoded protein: CASRPPGQGAYEQYV.

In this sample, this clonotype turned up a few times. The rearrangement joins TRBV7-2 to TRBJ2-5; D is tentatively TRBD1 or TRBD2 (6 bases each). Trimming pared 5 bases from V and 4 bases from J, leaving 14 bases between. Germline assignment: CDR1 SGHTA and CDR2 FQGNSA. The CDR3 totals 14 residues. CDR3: CASSRGGGGETQYF. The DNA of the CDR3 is TGTGCCAGCAGCAGAGGAGGGGGAGGAGAGACCCAGTACTTC.

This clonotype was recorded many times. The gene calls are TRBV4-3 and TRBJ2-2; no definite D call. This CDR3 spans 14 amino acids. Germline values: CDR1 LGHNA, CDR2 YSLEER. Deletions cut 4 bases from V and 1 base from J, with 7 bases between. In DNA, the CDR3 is TGCGCCAGCAGCCTCACGGTGAACACCGGGGAGCTGTTTTTT. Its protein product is CASSLTVNTGELFF.

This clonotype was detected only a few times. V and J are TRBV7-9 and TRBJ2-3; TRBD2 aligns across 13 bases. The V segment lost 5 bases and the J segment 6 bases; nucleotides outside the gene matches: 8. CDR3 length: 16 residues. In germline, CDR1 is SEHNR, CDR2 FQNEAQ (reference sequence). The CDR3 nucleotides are TGTGCCAGCAGCCCCGGACTAGCGGGGGATAAGGATACGCAGTATTTT. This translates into CASSPGLAGDKDTQYF.

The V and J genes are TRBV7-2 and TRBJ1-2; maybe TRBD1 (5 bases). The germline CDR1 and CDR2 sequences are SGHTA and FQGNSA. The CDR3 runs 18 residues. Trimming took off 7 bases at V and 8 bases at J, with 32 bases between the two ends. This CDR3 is CASTQSKSSRTLQEGYTF. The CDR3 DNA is TGTGCCAGCACCCAAAGCAAGAGTTCCCGGACACTTCAGGAAGGCTACACCTTC.

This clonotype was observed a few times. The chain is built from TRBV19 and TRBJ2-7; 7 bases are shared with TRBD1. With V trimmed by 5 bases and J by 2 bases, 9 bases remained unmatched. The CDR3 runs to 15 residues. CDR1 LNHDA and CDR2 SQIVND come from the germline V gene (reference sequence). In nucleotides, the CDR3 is TGTGCCAGTAGTGGGCGACAGGGAGAAACCTACGAGCAGTACTTC. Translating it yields CASSGRQGETYEQYF.

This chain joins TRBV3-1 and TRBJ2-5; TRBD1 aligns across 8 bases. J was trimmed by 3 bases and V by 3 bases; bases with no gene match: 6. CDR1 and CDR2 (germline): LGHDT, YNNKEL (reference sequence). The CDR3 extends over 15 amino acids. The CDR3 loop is CASSHIPGQEETQYF. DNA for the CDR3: TGTGCCAGCAGCCACATACCGGGACAGGAAGAGACCCAGTACTTC.

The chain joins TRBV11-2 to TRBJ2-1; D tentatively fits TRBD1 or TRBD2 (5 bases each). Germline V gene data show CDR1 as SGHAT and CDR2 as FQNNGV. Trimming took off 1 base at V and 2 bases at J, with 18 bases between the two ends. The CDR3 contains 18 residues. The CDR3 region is CASSLGDRSRDAYNEQFF. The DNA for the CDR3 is TGTGCCAGCAGCTTAGGGGACCGCTCCCGAGACGCCTACAATGAGCAGTTCTTC. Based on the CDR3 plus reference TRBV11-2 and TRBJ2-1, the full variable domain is EAGVAQSPRYKIIEKRQSVAFWCNPISGHATLYWYQQILGQGPKLLIQFQNNGVVDDSQLPKDRFSAERLKGVDSTLKIQPAKLEDSAVYLCASSLGDRSRDAYNEQFFGPGTRLTVL.

CDR3 nucleotide sequence: TGCGCCAGCAGCCAGTCGGGACAGATAATGGAGACCCAGTACTTC. Encoded protein: CASSQSGQIMETQYF. V and J are TRBV4-1 and TRBJ2-5; 7 bases align to TRBD1. Germline V gives CDR1 MGHRA, CDR2 YSYEKL. The CDR3 length is 15 residues. V lost 3 bases to trimming and J lost 5 bases; unmatched junction nucleotides: 9.

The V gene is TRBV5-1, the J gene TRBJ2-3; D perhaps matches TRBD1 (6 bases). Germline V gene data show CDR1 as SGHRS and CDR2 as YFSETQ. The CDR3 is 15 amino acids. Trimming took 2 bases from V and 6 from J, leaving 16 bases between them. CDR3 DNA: TGCGCCAGCAGCTTACCAGGGGCGCCTCGGGATACGCAGTATTTT. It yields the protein CASSLPGAPRDTQYF. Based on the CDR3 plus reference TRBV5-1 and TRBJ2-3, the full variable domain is KAGVTQTPRYLIKTRGQQVTLSCSPISGHRSVSWYQQTPGQGLQFLFEYFSETQRNKGNFPGRFSGRQFSNSRSEMNVSTLELGDSALYLCASSLPGAPRDTQYFGPGTRLTVL.

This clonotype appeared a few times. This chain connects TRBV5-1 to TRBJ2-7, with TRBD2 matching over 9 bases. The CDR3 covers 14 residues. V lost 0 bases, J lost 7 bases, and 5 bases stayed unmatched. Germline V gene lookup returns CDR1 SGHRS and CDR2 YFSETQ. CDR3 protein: CASSLGPSGREQYF. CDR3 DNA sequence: TGCGCCAGCAGCTTGGGACCCAGCGGGAGGGAGCAGTACTTC.

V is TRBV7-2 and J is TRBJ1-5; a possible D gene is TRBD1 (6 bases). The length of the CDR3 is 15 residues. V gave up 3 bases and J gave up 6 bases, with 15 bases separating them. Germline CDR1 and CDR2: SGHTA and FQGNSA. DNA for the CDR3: TGTGCCAGCAGCTTTTCAGGGGCTGTTCCTCAGCCCCAGCATTTT. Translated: CASSFSGAVPQPQHF.

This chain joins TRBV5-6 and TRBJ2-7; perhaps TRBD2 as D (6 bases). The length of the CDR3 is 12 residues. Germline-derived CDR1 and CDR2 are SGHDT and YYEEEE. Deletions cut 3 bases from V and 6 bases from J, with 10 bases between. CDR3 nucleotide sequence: TGTGCCAGCAGCTCCGGGGGTGGCGAGCAGTACTTC. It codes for CASSSGGGEQYF.

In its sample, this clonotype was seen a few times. The CDR3 nucleotides are TGCGCCAGCAGCTTGGCAGGGGGAGAGGGAAACATTCAGTACTTC. It codes for CASSLAGGEGNIQYF. The rearrangement links TRBV5-1 to TRBJ2-4, with 7 bases lining up with TRBD1. Germline V CDR1 and CDR2: SGHRS, YFSETQ. The CDR3 has 15 residues. The junction had 6 bases not matched to a gene; V was cut back by 0 bases and J by 6 bases.

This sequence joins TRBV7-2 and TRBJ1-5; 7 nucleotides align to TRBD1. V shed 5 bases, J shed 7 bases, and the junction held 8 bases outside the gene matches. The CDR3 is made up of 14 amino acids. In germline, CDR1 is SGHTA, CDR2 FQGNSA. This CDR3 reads CASSQTGLRQPQHF. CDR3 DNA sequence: TGTGCCAGCAGCCAGACAGGGCTCCGGCAGCCCCAGCATTTT. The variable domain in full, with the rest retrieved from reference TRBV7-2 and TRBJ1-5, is GAGVSQSPSNKVTEKGKDVELRCDPISGHTALYWYRQSLGQGLEFLIYFQGNSAPDKSGLPSDRFSAERTGGSVSTLTIQRTQQEDSAVYLCASSQTGLRQPQHFGDGTRLSIL.

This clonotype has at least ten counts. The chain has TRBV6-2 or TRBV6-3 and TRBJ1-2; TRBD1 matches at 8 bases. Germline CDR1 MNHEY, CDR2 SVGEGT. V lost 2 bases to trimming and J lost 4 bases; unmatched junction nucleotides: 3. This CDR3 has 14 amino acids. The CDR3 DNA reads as TGTGCCAGCAGTTACACCGGGACAGGCTATGGCTACACCTTC. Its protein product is CASSYTGTGYGYTF.

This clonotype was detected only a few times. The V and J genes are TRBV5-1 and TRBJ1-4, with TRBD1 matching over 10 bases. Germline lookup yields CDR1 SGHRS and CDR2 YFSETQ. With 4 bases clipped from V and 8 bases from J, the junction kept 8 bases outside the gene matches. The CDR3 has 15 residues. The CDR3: CASSPTTGGSEKLFF. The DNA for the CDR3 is TGCGCCAGCAGCCCCACGACAGGGGGCAGCGAAAAACTGTTTTTT. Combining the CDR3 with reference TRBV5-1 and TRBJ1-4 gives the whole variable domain KAGVTQTPRYLIKTRGQQVTLSCSPISGHRSVSWYQQTPGQGLQFLFEYFSETQRNKGNFPGRFSGRQFSNSRSEMNVSTLELGDSALYLCASSPTTGGSEKLFFGSGTQLSVL.

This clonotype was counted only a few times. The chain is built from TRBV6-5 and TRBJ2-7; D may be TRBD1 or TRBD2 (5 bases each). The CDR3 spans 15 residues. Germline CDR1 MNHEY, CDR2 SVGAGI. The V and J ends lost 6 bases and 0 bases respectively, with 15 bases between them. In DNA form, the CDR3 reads TGTGCCAGCAGGGCCGGGACCGCGAGCTCCTACGAGCAGTACGTC. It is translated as CASRAGTASSYEQYV.

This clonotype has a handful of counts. CDR3 sequence: CASRVQTTLGTQYF. Here the CDR3 DNA reads TGTGCCAGCAGGGTACAGACTACTCTGGGGACCCAGTACTTC. The rearrangement links TRBV7-2 to TRBJ2-5, with TRBD2 as a possible D gene (5 bases). This CDR3 is built from 14 residues. Trimming removed 6 bases at V and 7 bases at J, with 18 bases between. Germline V gives CDR1 SGHTA, CDR2 FQGNSA.